This T cell receptor beta chain was identified in a study of OX40 agonist ivuxolimab in advanced cancers. Only in-frame clones appear in the TCRdb table, and some are missing; sequencing was by immunoSEQ multiplex PCR. Here the sample spans 45,000 or so clones, approximately 91% being singletons. CDR3 length: 12 amino acids. Trimming pared 8 bases from V and 3 bases from J, leaving 8 bases between. CDR1 is MDHEN, CDR2 SYDVKM, per germline. Sample: CD4+ or CD8+ T cells sorted from blood, taken in a trial of the OX40 agonist ivuxolimab. The gene calls are TRBV28 and TRBJ2-1; no firm D call. The sequence was collected from an adult with an advanced solid tumor such as melanoma, head and neck, liver or kidney cancer. Here the CDR3 reads CASGDNYNEQFF. CDR3 nucleotides: TGTGCCAGCGGCGACAACTACAATGAGCAGTTCTTC.